Listed here is a single TCR beta chain. The repertoire was sequenced with immunoSEQ multiplex PCR; TCRdb's copy has only in-frame clones and lacks some. The sample lists around 730,000 clones, approximately 85% occurring once. These data originate in a study of shared T cell receptors in the human thymus. The CDR3 length is 19 residues. CDR1 and CDR2 from the germline V gene are SGHKS and YYEKEE (reference sequence). The J segment lost 0 bases and the V segment lost 4 bases, leaving 16 bases of the junction unmatched. The same sample was also used in a study of human thymus T cells. From that report: The donor group consisted of healthy Finnish infants who were having corrective surgery for congenital heart defects. Resections from corrective heart surgery supplied the thymus tissue. The authors found apparently biased V and J gene usage in thymic and blood repertoires. In unrelated individuals, thymic repertoires overlapped highly, according to related research.

This TCR came from a girl in the first two years of life with a congenital heart defect. Sequenced sample: thymocytes. The chain is built from TRBV5-5 and TRBJ1-5; 7 bases agree with TRBD1. Written as DNA, the CDR3 is TGTGCCAGCAGCACCGGGACAGTTCGTTTCGAGAATAGCAATCAGCCCCAGCATTTT. Translating gives CASSTGTVRFENSNQPQHF.